These 15 T cell receptor beta chains were all obtained from the same sample, sequenced in a study of a mutant IDH1 vaccine in newly diagnosed glioma. Time point given: week 47, end of study. Vaccinated patients received 300 ug of mutant IDH1 20-mer peptide per dose, with topical imiquimod. Sequencing used immunoSEQ multiplex PCR; TCRdb keeps in-frame clones, though not all of them. This sample yields 45,000 to 55,000 clones, of which around 84% are seen a single time; under 4.5% belongs to the top ten. These receptors' antigens are unknown. The sequencing used PBMCs, collected from a glioma patient whose treatment included an IDH1 peptide vaccine. Receptors originate from a woman in her twenties or thirties with glioma. Some clones in this sample may be carry-over from other donors' samples.

The rearrangement uses TRBV20-1 and TRBJ2-7; no definite D call. The germline V gene encodes CDR1 DFQATT and CDR2 SNEGSKA (reference sequence). The CDR3 totals 11 residues. V was cut by 3 bases and J by 3 bases, with 6 bases left in between. This chain's CDR3 is CSARLVYEQYF. The CDR3 coding sequence is TGCAGTGCTAGGCTCGTCTACGAGCAGTACTTC.

The chain has TRBV27 and TRBJ1-2, with D hard to call. CDR1 and CDR2 (germline): MNHEY, SMNVEV (reference sequence). The length of the CDR3 is 14 residues. The V end lost 3 bases, the J end lost 4 bases, and 12 bases lay between the germline ends. The CDR3 DNA follows: TGTGCCAGCAGTTTGAGACCAGGTATCTATGGCTACACCTTC. Its protein product is CASSLRPGIYGYTF.

This chain links TRBV19 with TRBJ2-1, with D possibly matching TRBD2 (6 bases). The CDR3 totals 17 residues. Per germline, CDR1 LNHDA and CDR2 SQIVND (reference sequence). Deletions cut 7 bases from V and 6 bases from J, with 25 bases between. CDR3 in amino acids: CASTGGVAAPGRNEQFF. The CDR3 nucleotides are TGTGCCAGTACGGGTGGGGTAGCGGCCCCAGGCCGCAATGAGCAGTTCTTC.

In this sample, this clone turned up once. The chain recombines TRBV7-9 with TRBJ2-7; TRBD2 is a possible D gene (6 bases). The germline CDR1 and CDR2 sequences are SEHNR and FQNEAQ (reference sequence). Trimming took 2 bases from V and 5 from J, leaving 7 bases between them. CDR3 size: 12 residues. The chain's CDR3 is CASSLTGDEQYF. In DNA form, the CDR3 reads TGTGCCAGCAGCTTAACGGGAGACGAGCAGTACTTC. Filled out from reference TRBV7-9 and TRBJ2-7, the complete variable domain reads DTGVSQNPRHKITKRGQNVTFRCDPISEHNRLYWYRQTLGQGPEFLTYFQNEAQLEKSRLLSDRFSAERPKGSFSTLEIQRTEQGDSAMYLCASSLTGDEQYFGPGTRLTVT.

The chain is built from TRBV30 and TRBJ1-1; 7 bases agree with TRBD1. The germline gives CDR1 GTSNPN, CDR2 SVGIG (reference sequence). V was pared by 5 bases and J by 2 bases, with 5 bases of the junction left unmatched. This CDR3 is 13 amino acids long. CDR3 nucleotides: TGTGCCTGGGAAACAGGGGCCAACACTGAAGCTTTCTTT. Its protein product is CAWETGANTEAFF.

The chain uses TRBV10-3 and TRBJ2-2; 13 positions agree with TRBD2. The V segment lost 2 bases and the J segment 4 bases; nucleotides outside the gene matches: 4. The germline V gene encodes CDR1 ENHRY and CDR2 SYGVKD. This CDR3 spans 17 amino acids. The CDR3 loop is CAISELTSGRGTGELFF. CDR3 sequence (DNA): TGTGCCATCAGTGAGCTCACTAGCGGGAGGGGCACCGGGGAGCTGTTTTTT.

This chain's CDR3 is CASSLRGQGATNEKLFF. CDR3 DNA sequence: TGTGCCAGCAGCTTAAGGGGGCAAGGGGCAACTAATGAAAAACTGTTTTTT. The gene calls are TRBV13 and TRBJ1-4, with 7 positions matching TRBD1. After removal of 2 bases from V and 0 bases from J, the junction contained 6 bases not matched to a gene. Germline V gives CDR1 PRHDT, CDR2 FYEKMQ (reference sequence). The CDR3 runs to 17 residues. The full variable domain, completed using reference TRBV13 and TRBJ1-4, is AAGVIQSPRHLIKEKRETATLKCYPIPRHDTVYWYQQGPGQDPQFLISFYEKMQSDKGSIPDRFSAQQFSDYHSELNMSSLELGDSALYFCASSLRGQGATNEKLFFGSGTQLSVL.

This clone was counted a single time. The chain uses TRBV9 and TRBJ2-7; possibly TRBD1 or TRBD2 for D (6 bases each). The CDR3 runs 17 residues. With 4 bases removed from V and 5 bases from J, the gap between germline ends came to 25 bases. Per germline, CDR1 SGDLS and CDR2 YYNGEE. CDR3 in DNA: TGTGCCAGCAGCCTTAATGAAGGAGGGGGTCCTGTCGACGAGCAGTACTTC. Translated, it gives CASSLNEGGGPVDEQYF.

This chain connects TRBV7-9 to TRBJ1-4; maybe TRBD1 (5 bases). Germline CDR1 is SEHNR and CDR2 is FQNEAQ (reference sequence). V was clipped by 5 bases and J by 4 bases, with 17 bases between them. The CDR3 sequence is 16 residues long. The CDR3 sequence is CASSPPRGTHNEKLFF. The DNA for the CDR3 is TGTGCCAGCAGCCCGCCACGCGGGACTCATAATGAAAAACTGTTTTTT.

J is TRBJ1-5 and V is TRBV5-8; D is perhaps TRBD1 (6 bases). The V gene's germline CDR1 is SGHTS and CDR2 YDEGEE. With 0 bases removed from V and 2 bases from J, the gap between germline ends came to 12 bases. This CDR3 is built from 16 residues. This CDR3 reads CASSLEGVNGNQPQHF. CDR3 in DNA: TGTGCCAGCAGCTTGGAGGGGGTCAATGGCAATCAGCCCCAGCATTTT. Full variable domain (remainder filled in from reference TRBV5-8 and TRBJ1-5): EAGVTQSPTHLIKTRGQQATLRCSPISGHTSVYWYQQALGLGLQFLLWYDEGEERNRGNFPPRFSGRQFPNYSSELNVNALELEDSALYLCASSLEGVNGNQPQHFGDGTRLSIL.

This chain links TRBV19 with TRBJ2-7; D remains ambiguous. Trimming left V 8 bases short and J 3 bases short, with 17 bases between. The CDR3 runs 14 residues. Germline-derived CDR1 and CDR2 are LNHDA and SQIVND (reference sequence). This CDR3 is CASSLGWGDYEQYF. DNA for the CDR3: TGTGCCAGTTCCCTTGGGTGGGGTGACTACGAGCAGTACTTC.

The CDR3 spells CASSLGPGANYGYTF. The CDR3 DNA is TGTGCCAGCAGCTTGGGGCCGGGGGCTAACTATGGCTACACCTTC. The J gene is TRBJ1-2, the V gene TRBV7-9; the D gene is possibly TRBD1 (5 bases). CDR3 length: 15 residues. CDR1 and CDR2 from the germline V gene are SEHNR and FQNEAQ (reference sequence). Trimming left V 3 bases short and J 0 bases short, with 11 bases between.

The chain has TRBV15 and TRBJ1-2; TRBD1 is a possible D gene (6 bases). Deletions cut 0 bases from V and 5 bases from J, with 16 bases between. Per the germline V gene, CDR1 is LNHNV and CDR2 is YYDKDF (reference sequence). The CDR3 totals 16 residues. The CDR3 DNA follows: TGTGCCACCAGCAGAGAGGTGCGGGGGCTAGGGTATGGCTACACCTTC. It encodes CATSREVRGLGYGYTF.

V is TRBV6-5 and J is TRBJ1-2, with D possibly being TRBD1 (5 bases). V lost 2 bases to trimming and J lost 4 bases, with 8 bases between them. CDR1 and CDR2 from the germline V gene are MNHEY and SVGAGI. This CDR3 is built from 13 residues. CDR3: CASSYRDGYGYTF. The CDR3 bases are TGTGCCAGCAGTTACCGGGACGGCTATGGCTACACCTTC.

As regards this clone: Other nucleotide sequences in the sample specify the same CDR3. The chain employs TRBV5-6 and TRBJ1-1; D not certain. Trimming removed 1 base at V and 1 base at J, with 5 bases between. CDR3 length: 13 amino acids. The germline CDR1 and CDR2 sequences are SGHDT and YYEEEE. The DNA for the CDR3 is TGTGCCAGCAGCTTGAGGAGGAACACTGAAGCTTTCTTT. Its translation is CASSLRRNTEAFF.